Detailed here is one T cell receptor (beta chain). This entry belongs to a study of blood T cell repertoires in COVID-19. Study summary: Acute and convalescent COVID-19 specimens originated in the United States, Italy and Spain.

Sequenced by immunoSEQ multiplex PCR; TCRdb stores in-frame clones only, minus some. The data hold about 220,000 clones, with over 75% observed a single time. CDR3 length equals 16 residues. V was trimmed by 0 bases and J by 0 bases, leaving 11 bases between them. Germline V gene data show CDR1 as MNHNY and CDR2 as SVGAGI (reference sequence). This receptor was taken from a woman in her seventies with COVID-19, enrolled during active disease. The chain carries TRBV6-6 and TRBJ1-2; D is perhaps TRBD1 (5 bases). Sequenced: peripheral blood. This chain's CDR3 is CASSYSWTQSNYGYTF. Written as DNA, the CDR3 is TGTGCCAGCAGTTACTCCTGGACACAATCTAACTATGGCTACACCTTC.